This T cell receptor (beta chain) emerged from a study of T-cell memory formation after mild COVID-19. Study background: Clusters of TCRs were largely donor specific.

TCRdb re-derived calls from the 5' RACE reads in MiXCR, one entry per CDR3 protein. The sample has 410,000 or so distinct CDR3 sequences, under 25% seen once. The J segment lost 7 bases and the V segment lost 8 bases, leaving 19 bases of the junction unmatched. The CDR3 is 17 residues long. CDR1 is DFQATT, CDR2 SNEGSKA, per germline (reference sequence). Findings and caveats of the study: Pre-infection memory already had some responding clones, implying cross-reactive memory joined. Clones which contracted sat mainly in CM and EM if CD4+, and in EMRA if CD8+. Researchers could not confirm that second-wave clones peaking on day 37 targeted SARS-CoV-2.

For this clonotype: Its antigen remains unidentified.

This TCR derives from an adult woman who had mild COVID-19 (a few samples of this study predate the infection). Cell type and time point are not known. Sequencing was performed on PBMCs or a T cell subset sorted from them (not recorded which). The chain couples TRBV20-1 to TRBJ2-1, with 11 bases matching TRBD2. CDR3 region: CSPPFPGPSGRRNEQFF. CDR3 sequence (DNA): TGCAGTCCCCCTTTCCCCGGGCCTAGCGGGAGGCGAAATGAGCAGTTCTTC.